This TCR beta chain appears in the sequencing data of a study of blood T cell repertoires in COVID-19. At the level of the study: Whether acute or convalescent, the COVID-19 samples came from the United States, Italy and Spain. Sample material is recorded as cDNA or gDNA derived from T cells, B-cell-depleted T cells, or PBMCs.

Under the authors' procedure: Counts of nucleated cells, estimated from reference gene primer amplification, were obtained. This table comes from immunoSEQ multiplex PCR, and its TCRdb copy is limited to in-frame clones, with some not included. V and J calls and clone size are those listed in that table; D and trimming were worked out from the DNA. The sample lists about 200,000 clones; roughly 86% were seen once. Trimming pared 0 bases from V and 0 bases from J, leaving 13 bases between. The CDR3 covers 18 residues. Germline CDR1 reads SGHNT; CDR2 reads YYREEE (reference sequence). Sequenced sample: peripheral blood. The TCR comes from a man aged 18 to 30 with active or convalescent COVID-19. This chain connects TRBV5-4 to TRBJ1-6; D is possibly TRBD1 (6 bases). The CDR3 DNA follows: TGTGCCAGCAGCTTGGGGACAGCGACGAGCTCCTATAATTCACCCCTCCACTTT. Its protein is CASSLGTATSSYNSPLHF.